Shown below are 20 T cell receptor beta chains from a single sample sequenced in a study of immune evolution from preneoplasia to lung adenocarcinoma. Here immunoSEQ multiplex PCR was the method, and the copy in TCRdb shows in-frame clones only, minus some. The table lists about 9,100 clones, 75% to 90% of them singletons, with approximately 2.9% in the top ten. The sample consisted of FFPE lung adenocarcinoma in situ tissue. The source is a person aged 65-85 years with lung adenocarcinoma.

The V call is TRBV6-6, the J call TRBJ1-5, with no clear D. The CDR3 loop spans 14 amino acids. V dropped 7 bases and J dropped 5 bases, with 15 bases sitting between them. The germline V gene encodes CDR1 MNHNY and CDR2 SVGAGI (reference sequence). CDR3 DNA sequence: TGTGCCAGCAAACCATTGTCTGGACATCAGCCCCAGCATTTT. Translating it yields CASKPLSGHQPQHF.

This chain links TRBV11-2 with TRBJ2-7; D gene unclear. Trimming shortened V by 5 bases and J by 5 bases, and 10 bases separated the two germline ends. The CDR3 contains 12 residues. Germline CDR1 and CDR2: SGHAT and FQNNGV. The CDR3 region has the DNA TGTGCCAGCAGCACCTCTAGTGACGAGCAGTACTTC. Translation gives CASSTSSDEQYF.

The rearrangement links TRBV27 to TRBJ1-2; D might be TRBD1 (5 bases). This CDR3 region has 17 residues. Germline lookup yields CDR1 MNHEY and CDR2 SMNVEV (reference sequence). Trimming stripped 2 bases from V and 6 bases from J, with 22 bases between. The CDR3 nucleotides read TGTGCCAGCAGTTTACGGGGCAGGGCGATAGTGGGGCATGGCTACACCTTC. Residues: CASSLRGRAIVGHGYTF.

The rearrangement uses TRBV18 and TRBJ2-3; no firm D call. CDR1 KGHSH and CDR2 LQKENI come from the germline V gene. V shed 4 bases and J shed 6 bases, with 5 bases lying between them. This CDR3 is 11 amino acids long. The CDR3 nucleotides read TGTGCCAGCTCACGGTCCGATACGCAGTATTTT. Its translation: CASSRSDTQYF.

The rearrangement links TRBV30 to TRBJ2-7; no clear D gene. The V gene's germline CDR1 is GTSNPN and CDR2 SVGIG (reference sequence). V lost 3 bases and J lost 3, with 12 bases in between. The CDR3 sequence is 13 residues long. The CDR3 is CAWRSPAIYEQYF. CDR3 DNA: TGTGCCTGGAGGAGCCCAGCGATCTACGAGCAGTACTTC.

The chain is built from TRBV19 and TRBJ1-5; TRBD1 agrees at 7 bases. In germline, CDR1 is LNHDA, CDR2 SQIVND (reference sequence). Losses at the gene ends were 2 bases for V and 4 bases for J; bases not matched to a gene: 5. This CDR3 contains 15 residues. The CDR3 loop reads CASSITGVGNQPQHF. DNA for the CDR3: TGTGCCAGTAGTATAACAGGGGTGGGAAATCAGCCCCAGCATTTT.

This clone is judged medium-sized (0.01 to 0.1%). The chain combines TRBV9 with TRBJ2-2; TRBD1 aligns across 7 bases. The CDR3 extends over 15 amino acids. The J segment lost 5 bases and the V segment lost 3 bases, leaving 7 bases of the junction unmatched. CDR1 and CDR2 (germline): SGDLS, YYNGEE. As DNA, the CDR3 is TGTGCCAGCAGCGAGGGGACAGTGATGACCGGGGAGCTGTTTTTT. This translates into CASSEGTVMTGELFF.

This chain uses TRBV6-1 with TRBJ2-5, with D perhaps given as TRBD1 or TRBD2 (7 bases each). The germline V gene encodes CDR1 MNHNS and CDR2 SASEGT. CDR3 size: 14 residues. The V end lost 7 bases, the J end lost 5 bases, and 17 bases lay between the germline ends. The CDR3: CASTRGGSIETQYF. CDR3 bases: TGTGCCAGCACCAGGGGGGGTAGCATTGAGACCCAGTACTTC.

J is TRBJ2-2 and V is TRBV9; 11 positions agree with TRBD2. The CDR3 has 17 residues. After removal of 3 bases from V and 10 bases from J, the junction contained 14 bases not matched to a gene. Germline V gives CDR1 SGDLS, CDR2 YYNGEE. CDR3 residues: CASSARLAGRGNPELFF. Here the CDR3 DNA reads TGTGCCAGCAGCGCCCGACTAGCGGGGAGGGGAAATCCGGAGCTGTTTTTT.

This chain joins TRBV2 and TRBJ2-7; 8 bases are shared with TRBD1. Germline values: CDR1 SNHLY, CDR2 FYNNEI. Trimming at V came to 2 bases and at J to 3 bases, leaving 9 bases not matched to a gene. The CDR3 length is 16 residues. The CDR3 DNA reads TGTGCCAGCAGTGAATCTGGAGACAGGGGAATCTACGAGCAGTACTTC. Its translation is CASSESGDRGIYEQYF.

This clone was detected only a few times. The chain links TRBV6-5 to TRBJ1-6; TRBD1 agrees at 9 bases. Germline loops: CDR1 MNHEY, CDR2 SVGAGI. This CDR3 contains 15 residues. Germline trimming cut 0 bases from V and 8 bases from J; bases unmatched to any gene: 2. The CDR3 loop is CASSYSRQGDSPLHF. CDR3 nucleotide sequence: TGTGCCAGCAGTTACTCGAGACAGGGGGATTCACCCCTCCACTTT.

V and J are TRBV28 and TRBJ2-3; D unresolved. Germline V lookup: CDR1 MDHEN, CDR2 SYDVKM. The CDR3 length is 14 residues. The V end lost 2 bases, the J end lost 3 bases, and 9 bases lay between the germline ends. Here the CDR3 reads CASSLPGLTDTQYF. For the CDR3, the DNA is TGTGCCAGCAGTTTACCCGGGTTAACAGATACGCAGTATTTT.

The chain carries TRBV7-9 and TRBJ1-2; maybe TRBD1 (5 bases). This CDR3 contains 15 residues. V was cut by 0 bases and J by 8 bases, with 16 bases left in between. Germline V lookup: CDR1 SEHNR, CDR2 FQNEAQ (reference sequence). Here the CDR3 reads CASSLAQAGPRGYTF. Written as DNA, the CDR3 is TGTGCCAGCAGCTTAGCGCAAGCAGGGCCTAGGGGCTACACCTTC.

V gene TRBV5-8 combines with J gene TRBJ2-1; D remains unclear. The length of the CDR3 is 11 residues. Per the germline V gene, CDR1 is SGHTS and CDR2 is YDEGEE. V lost 4 bases, J lost 2 bases, and 1 base lay in between. CDR3 sequence (DNA): TGTGCCAGCAGCGCCTACAATGAGCAGTTCTTC. Encoded protein: CASSAYNEQFF.

The chain uses TRBV10-3 and TRBJ2-2; TRBD1 is a possible D gene (5 bases). The CDR3 is 14 amino acids. Germline CDR1 and CDR2: ENHRY and SYGVKD. The V end lost 3 bases, the J end lost 3 bases, and 8 bases lay between the germline ends. CDR3 region: CAISERGYTGELFF. CDR3 bases: TGTGCCATCAGTGAAAGGGGATACACCGGGGAGCTGTTTTTT.

Worth noting for this clone: The same CDR3 is also encoded by other DNA sequences in this sample. This rearrangement joins TRBV11-2 to TRBJ1-3; D is unclear. The CDR3 length is 13 residues. In germline, CDR1 is SGHAT, CDR2 FQNNGV. V was clipped by 3 bases and J by 3 bases, with 6 bases between them. CDR3 protein: CASSFPGGNTIYF. CDR3 DNA: TGTGCCAGCAGCTTCCCCGGTGGAAACACCATATATTTT.

The CDR3 protein is CASSQDGGGSDTQYF. DNA for the CDR3: TGTGCCAGCAGCCAAGACGGCGGGGGGTCAGATACGCAGTATTTT. This chain links TRBV4-2 with TRBJ2-3; 8 bases map to TRBD2. J gave up 4 bases and V 0 bases, and 3 bases lay outside the gene matches. Germline V CDR1 and CDR2: LGHNA, YNFKEQ. CDR3 length: 15 residues.

J is TRBJ1-3 and V is TRBV27, with 8 bases fitting TRBD1. CDR3 size: 14 residues. Germline V CDR1 and CDR2: MNHEY, SMNVEV (reference sequence). After removal of 5 bases from V and 2 bases from J, the junction contained 2 bases not matched to a gene. Here the CDR3 reads CASSQGAAGNTIYF. The CDR3 DNA sequence: TGTGCCAGCAGTCAGGGGGCGGCTGGAAACACCATATATTTT.

Of note for this clone: The same CDR3 also results from other DNA sequences found in this sample. The V gene is TRBV11-3, the J gene TRBJ2-2; TRBD1 matches 8 bases. V was pared by 1 base and J by 4 bases, with 2 bases of the junction left unmatched. The CDR3 contains 15 residues. Germline V gene sequence: CDR1 SGHNT, CDR2 YENEEA. The CDR3 sequence: CASSLGTGSTGELFF. The CDR3 nucleotides are TGTGCCAGCAGCTTAGGGACAGGGAGCACCGGGGAGCTGTTTTTT.

The rearrangement uses TRBV30 and TRBJ2-6; perhaps D is TRBD1 or TRBD2 (5 bases each). The CDR3 has 13 residues. Trimming stripped 5 bases from V and 0 bases from J, with 5 bases between. The germline CDR1 and CDR2 sequences are GTSNPN and SVGIG (reference sequence). CDR3 nucleotide sequence: TGTGCCTGGGGGACCTCTGGGGCCAACGTCCTGACTTTC. Translation: CAWGTSGANVLTF.